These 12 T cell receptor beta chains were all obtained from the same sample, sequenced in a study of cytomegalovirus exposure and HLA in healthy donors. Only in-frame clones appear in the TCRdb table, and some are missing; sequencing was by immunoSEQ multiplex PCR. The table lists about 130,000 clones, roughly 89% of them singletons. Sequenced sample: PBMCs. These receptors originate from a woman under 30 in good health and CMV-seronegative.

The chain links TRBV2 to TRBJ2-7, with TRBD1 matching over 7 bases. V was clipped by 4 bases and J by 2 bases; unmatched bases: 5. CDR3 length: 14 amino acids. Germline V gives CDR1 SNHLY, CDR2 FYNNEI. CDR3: CASSADRSPYEQYF. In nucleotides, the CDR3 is TGTGCCAGCAGTGCGGACAGGTCCCCCTACGAGCAGTACTTC. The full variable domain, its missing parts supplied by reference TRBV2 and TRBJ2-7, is EPEVTQTPSHQVTQMGQEVILRCVPISNHLYFYWYRQILGQKVEFLVSFYNNEISEKSEIFDDQFSVERPDGSNFTLKIRSTKLEDSAMYFCASSADRSPYEQYFGPGTRLTVT.

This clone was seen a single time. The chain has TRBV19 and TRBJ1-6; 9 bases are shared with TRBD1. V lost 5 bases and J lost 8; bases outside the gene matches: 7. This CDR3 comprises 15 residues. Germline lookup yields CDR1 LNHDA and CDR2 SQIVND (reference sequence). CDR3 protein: CASSPRDREYSPLHF. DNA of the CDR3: TGTGCCAGTAGTCCTCGGGACAGGGAATATTCACCCCTCCACTTT.

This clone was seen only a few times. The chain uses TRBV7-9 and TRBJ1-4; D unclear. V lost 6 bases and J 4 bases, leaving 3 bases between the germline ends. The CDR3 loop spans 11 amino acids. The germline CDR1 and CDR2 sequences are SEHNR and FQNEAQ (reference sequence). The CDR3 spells CASSLNEKLFF. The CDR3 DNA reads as TGTGCCAGCAGTCTTAATGAAAAACTGTTTTTT. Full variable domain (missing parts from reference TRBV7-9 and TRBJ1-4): DTGVSQNPRHKITKRGQNVTFRCDPISEHNRLYWYRQTLGQGPEFLTYFQNEAQLEKSRLLSDRFSAERPKGSFSTLEIQRTEQGDSAMYLCASSLNEKLFFGSGTQLSVL.

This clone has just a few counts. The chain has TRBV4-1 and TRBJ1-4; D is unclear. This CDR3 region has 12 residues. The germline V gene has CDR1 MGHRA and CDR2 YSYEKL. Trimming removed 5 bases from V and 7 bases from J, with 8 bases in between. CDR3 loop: CASSKAGEKLFF. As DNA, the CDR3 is TGCGCCAGCAGCAAGGCGGGTGAAAAACTGTTTTTT.

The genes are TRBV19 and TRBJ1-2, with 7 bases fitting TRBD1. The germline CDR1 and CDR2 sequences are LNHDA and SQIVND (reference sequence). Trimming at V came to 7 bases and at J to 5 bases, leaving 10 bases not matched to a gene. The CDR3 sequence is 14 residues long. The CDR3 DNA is TGTGCCAGTAAGGCAGGGGGTATAGGGTATGGCTACACCTTC. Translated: CASKAGGIGYGYTF.

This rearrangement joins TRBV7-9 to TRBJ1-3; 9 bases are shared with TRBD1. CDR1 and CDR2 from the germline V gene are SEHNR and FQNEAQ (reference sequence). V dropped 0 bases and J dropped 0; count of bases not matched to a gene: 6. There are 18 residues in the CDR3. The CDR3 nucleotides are TGTGCCAGCAGCTTAGCCGGACAGGGGACGGCCTCTGGAAACACCATATATTTT. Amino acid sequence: CASSLAGQGTASGNTIYF.

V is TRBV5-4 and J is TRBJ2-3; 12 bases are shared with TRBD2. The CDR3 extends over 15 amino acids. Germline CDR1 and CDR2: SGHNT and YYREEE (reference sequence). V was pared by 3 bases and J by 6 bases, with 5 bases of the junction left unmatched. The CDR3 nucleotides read TGTGCCAGCAGCTCGACTAGCGGGAGCGGGGATACGCAGTATTTT. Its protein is CASSSTSGSGDTQYF.

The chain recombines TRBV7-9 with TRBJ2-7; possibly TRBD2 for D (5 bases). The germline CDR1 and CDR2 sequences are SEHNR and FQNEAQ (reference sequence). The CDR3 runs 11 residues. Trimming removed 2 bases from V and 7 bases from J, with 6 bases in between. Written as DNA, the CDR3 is TGTGCCAGCAGCTTATCGGGGGAGCAGTACTTC. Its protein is CASSLSGEQYF.

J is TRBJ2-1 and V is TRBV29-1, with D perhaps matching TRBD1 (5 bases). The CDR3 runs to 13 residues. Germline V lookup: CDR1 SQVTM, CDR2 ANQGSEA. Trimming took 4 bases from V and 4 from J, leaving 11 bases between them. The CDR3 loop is CSVVWAGYNEQFF. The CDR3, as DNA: TGCAGCGTTGTTTGGGCAGGGTACAATGAGCAGTTCTTC.

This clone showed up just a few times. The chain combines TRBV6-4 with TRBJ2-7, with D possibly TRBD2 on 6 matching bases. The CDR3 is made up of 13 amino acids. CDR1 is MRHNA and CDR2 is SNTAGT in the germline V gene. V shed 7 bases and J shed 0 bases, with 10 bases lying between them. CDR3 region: CASNRRGSYEQYF. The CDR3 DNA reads TGTGCCAGCAATCGGCGGGGCTCCTACGAGCAGTACTTC.

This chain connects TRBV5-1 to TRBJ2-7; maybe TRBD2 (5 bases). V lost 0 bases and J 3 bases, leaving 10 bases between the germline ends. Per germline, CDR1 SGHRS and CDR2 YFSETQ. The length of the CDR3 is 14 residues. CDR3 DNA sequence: TGCGCCAGCAGCTTGGGGACGGACTTCTACGAGCAGTACTTC. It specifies CASSLGTDFYEQYF.

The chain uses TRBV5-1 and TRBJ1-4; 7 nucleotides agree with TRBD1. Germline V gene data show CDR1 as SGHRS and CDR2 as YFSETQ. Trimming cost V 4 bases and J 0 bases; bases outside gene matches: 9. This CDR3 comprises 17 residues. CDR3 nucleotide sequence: TGCGCCAGCAGCCTCCAAGGGCAGGGGGCAACTAATGAAAAACTGTTTTTT. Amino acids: CASSLQGQGATNEKLFF.